A single sample gave rise to the 12 T cell receptor beta chains below, sequenced in a study of breast tumors, draining lymph nodes, adjacent tissues. TCRdb itself ran the multiplex PCR reads through MiXCR, one entry per CDR3 protein. The data contain 150,000 to 200,000 distinct CDR3 sequences, about 33% of them singletons. Axillary draining lymph nodes of breast cancer patients supplied the node samples. The source material was axillary lymph node tissue. These receptors all come from a female donor with breast cancer. Some clones in this sample may be carry-over from other donors' samples.

Points on this clonotype: A much larger clone differs from this one at a single base, so this may be a read error. The V and J genes are TRBV6-4 and TRBJ1-6, with a possible D match to TRBD1 (6 bases). CDR3 length: 14 residues. Germline-derived CDR1 and CDR2 are MRHNA and SNTAGT. The V end lost 5 bases, the J end lost 9 bases, and 14 bases lay between the germline ends. The chain's CDR3 is CASSHGGAGSPLHF. The CDR3 DNA is TGTGCCAGCAGTCATGGGGGGGCGGGTTCACCCCTCCACTTT.

This clonotype has a count of ten or more. This chain joins TRBV12-5 and TRBJ2-1, with D hard to call. Germline CDR1 is LGHNT and CDR2 is FRNRAP. The CDR3 is made up of 12 amino acids. The germline V and J ends were trimmed by 5 bases and 8 bases, with 10 bases remaining between them. CDR3 amino acids: CASGPNLDEQFF. CDR3 nucleotide sequence: TGTGCTAGTGGTCCGAACTTGGATGAGCAGTTCTTC.

This clonotype was counted many times. The chain employs TRBV3-1 and TRBJ1-6; the D gene is possibly TRBD1 (5 bases). V was pared by 2 bases and J by 10 bases, with 15 bases between. Germline lookup yields CDR1 LGHDT and CDR2 YNNKEL (reference sequence). This CDR3 spans 15 amino acids. DNA for the CDR3: TGTGCCAGCAGCCAACCGCGGGGGGGAGAATCACCCCTCCACTTT. Its protein product is CASSQPRGGESPLHF. Drawing the rest from reference TRBV3-1 and TRBJ1-6, the complete variable domain is DTAVSQTPKYLVTQMGNDKSIKCEQNLGHDTMYWYKQDSKKFLKIMFSYNNKELIINETVPNRFSPKSPDKAHLNLHINSLELGDSAVYFCASSQPRGGESPLHFGNGTRLTVT.

This clonotype showed up many times. The rearrangement joins TRBV5-6 to TRBJ1-3; D is unresolved. Trimming took off 4 bases at V and 0 bases at J, with 14 bases between the two ends. Germline V lookup: CDR1 SGHDT, CDR2 YYEEEE. CDR3 length equals 16 residues. CDR3 coding DNA: TGTGCCAGCAGCCTGGACGCCCTAGCCTCTGGAAACACCATATATTTT. Translating it yields CASSLDALASGNTIYF.

The chain has TRBV10-3 and TRBJ1-1; maybe TRBD1 (5 bases). Germline V lookup: CDR1 ENHRY, CDR2 SYGVKD. The V and J ends lost 7 bases and 0 bases respectively, with 9 bases between them. The CDR3 has 13 amino acids. The DNA of the CDR3 is TGTGCCATCAAGGCAGGGCTGAACACTGAAGCTTTCTTT. Translated: CAIKAGLNTEAFF.

On this clonotype itself: This may come from a read error, since a much larger clone is one base off. The rearrangement joins TRBV28 to TRBJ1-4; 7 bases match TRBD1. Germline loops: CDR1 MDHEN, CDR2 SYDVKM. The CDR3 loop spans 15 amino acids. The CDR3 DNA follows: TGTGCCAGCAGTTGGACAGGAGCAACTAATGAAAAACTGCTTTTT. This translates into CASSWTGATNEKLLF.

This clonotype occurred many times. The chain is built from TRBV20-1 and TRBJ1-6; tentatively, D is TRBD1 (5 bases). Per germline, CDR1 DFQATT and CDR2 SNEGSKA (reference sequence). V was clipped by 5 bases and J by 7 bases, with 12 bases between them. The CDR3 has 13 amino acids. The CDR3 region has the DNA TGCAGTGCTGCGGGACTTTTAAATTCACCCCTCCACTTT. It translates to CSAAGLLNSPLHF.

In this sample, this clonotype turned up once. Being one base from a much bigger clone, this may be a read error. J is TRBJ1-3 and V is TRBV6-2 or TRBV6-3; possibly TRBD1 for D (5 bases). CDR1 and CDR2 (germline): MNHEY, SVGEGT. The CDR3 is 11 amino acids. The V end was cut by 4 bases, the J end by 14 bases, with 12 bases between. CDR3 sequence reads: CASSSPGPVYF. The CDR3, as DNA: TGTGCCAGCAGTTCTCCGGGACCCGTATATTTT.

This clonotype was counted ten times or more. The V and J genes are TRBV5-1 and TRBJ2-3, with TRBD2 matching over 13 bases. The ends lost 1 base at V and 3 bases at J; junction bases unmatched: 5. In germline, CDR1 is SGHRS, CDR2 YFSETQ. CDR3 length equals 17 residues. The CDR3 loop reads CASSLKLAGGPTDTQYF. In DNA form, the CDR3 reads TGCGCCAGCAGCTTGAAACTAGCGGGAGGGCCGACAGATACGCAGTATTTT.

This clonotype was seen many times. This chain connects TRBV10-2 to TRBJ1-2; possibly TRBD1 for D (5 bases). This CDR3 is 13 amino acids long. Germline V lookup: CDR1 WSHSY, CDR2 SAAADI. The V and J ends lost 6 bases and 0 bases respectively, with 8 bases between them. CDR3 nucleotide sequence: TGCGCCAGCAGGGACACCGCTAACTATGGCTACACCTTC. As protein: CASRDTANYGYTF.

Only a few counts were recorded for this clonotype. The chain couples TRBV5-6 to TRBJ1-1, with D possibly matching TRBD1 (5 bases). Deletions cut 1 base from V and 0 bases from J, with 7 bases between. CDR1 is SGHDT, CDR2 YYEEEE, per germline. This CDR3 has 14 amino acids. For the CDR3, the DNA is TGTGCCAGCAGCTTGCTGGGGGTGAACACTGAAGCTTTCTTT. The encoded protein is CASSLLGVNTEAFF.

This clonotype was seen more than once but under ten times. This may be a read error, as it is one base from a much larger clone. Because the CDR3 is missing its conserved closing phenylalanine or tryptophan, this is likely a read error. This chain joins TRBV7-7 and TRBJ2-3; unclear D gene. Germline values: CDR1 SSHAT, CDR2 FNYEAQ (reference sequence). There are 14 residues in the CDR3. CDR3 bases: TGTGCTAGCAGCCCTCTAATAAGCACAGATACGCAGTATCTT. Translated, it gives CASSPLISTDTQYL.